This TCR beta chain stems from a study of T-cell reconstitution after alpha-beta-depleted transplantation in children (dated by TCRdb to the mid-2010s). With respect to the entire study: Using TCR repertoire profiling, the study followed T-cell immune reconstitution in a quantitative way in children after TCRalphabeta/CD19-depleted allogeneic hematopoietic cell transplantation.

Study-wide conclusions, independent of this receptor: Over the following months the frequencies of hyperexpanded clones went down, and after one year T-cell counts and TCRbeta diversity were mostly credited to newly produced T cells. In some patients, the high TCRbeta diversity seen at day 60 was put down to recipient T cells and intrathymic progenitors that had survived conditioning. Apparently early alphabetaT-cell count recovery about two months after transplant reportedly relied on only several hundred rapidly expanded clones derived from non-depleted graft cells.

CDR1 and CDR2, looked up from the germline V gene, are KGHDR and SFDVKD. From its cysteine to its phenylalanine, the CDR3 spans 12 amino acids. Of all the DNA, just the CDR3 is kept, 36 bases in frame from base 1. V sheds 9 bases and J sheds 2 bases, leaving 8 bases between their ends. The sample's treatment or condition label, in plain terms: allogeneic hematopoietic cell transplantation with graft depleted of TCRalphabeta T cells and CD19 B cells. The children who served as transplant recipients had been given grafts of TCRalphabeta/CD19-depleted allogeneic hematopoietic cells. Library generation was performed with PCR. TCRdb records Illumina HiSeq 2500 as the sequencer. TCR libraries were prepared with molecular barcoding, using unique molecular identifiers to normalize TCRbeta repertoire quantification. The public reads were quality trimmed at Q25 with fastp and then assembled into clones with MiXCR by TCRdb, keeping productive beta chains. Rows merge per CDR3 protein into single entries with the most common DNA and genes. The sample records about 830,000 distinct CDR3 sequences, 15% to 20% of which are singletons. Jointly, the top ten make up approximately 4.5% of the sample.

This clonotype was seen only a few times. It has no known antigen specificity. Qualities for individual bases were not recorded, and no much larger clone is one base off. This sequence was found in a male patient aged 10 to 17 who had a stem cell transplant for acute lymphoblastic leukemia, so the T cells may come from the graft donor. The sequence links TRBV24-1 to TRBJ2-3, with the D gene possibly TRBD1 or TRBD2, each one fitting 5 bases. The input for sequencing was PBMCs, mostly from graft donor cells, taken 360 days after TCRalphabeta/CD19-depleted stem cell transplant. The nucleotides are TGTGCCACCGGGACCTCCACAGATACGCAGTATTTT. Translated, it gives CATGTSTDTQYF.